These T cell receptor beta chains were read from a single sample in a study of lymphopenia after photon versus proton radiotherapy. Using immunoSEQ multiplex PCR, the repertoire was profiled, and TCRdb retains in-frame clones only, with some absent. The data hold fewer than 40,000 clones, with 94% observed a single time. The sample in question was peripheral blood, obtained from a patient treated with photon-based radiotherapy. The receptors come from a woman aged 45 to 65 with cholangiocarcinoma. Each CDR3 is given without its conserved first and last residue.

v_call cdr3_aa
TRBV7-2 ASSPAGGVTTDTQY
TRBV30 AWSGASGYT
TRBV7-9 ASSLPLGGSEQY
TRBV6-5 ASRTGTGIEKLF
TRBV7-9 ATRRDRGSVGELF
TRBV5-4 ASSPGTSGGHNEQF
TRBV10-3 AIKGEGRYSGANVLT
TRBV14 ASSQAHRGLVGTEAF
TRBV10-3 AGSGTSHTGELF
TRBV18 ASSPPEGRYGYT
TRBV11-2 ASSSGDTRSYEQY
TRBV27 ASSFSGGGRMQF
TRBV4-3 ASSQERFSYEQY
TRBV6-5 ASGDYSNQPQH
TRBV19 ASSQDGGSVYEQY
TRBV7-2 ASSLIGQGTYGYT
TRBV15 ATSRDLNRNTEAF
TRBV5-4 ASSLPGRETQY
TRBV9 ASSVELNTEAF
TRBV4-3 ASSQVYGGNYGYT
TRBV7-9 ASSPEPSGAYEQY
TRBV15 ATSRGVQPQH
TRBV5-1 ASSSSTAMVPEQY
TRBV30 AWSLGGSGPLH
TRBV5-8 ASSPWGGQGPETQY
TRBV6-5 ASSYGGGGFNYGYT
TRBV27 ASSSRDRDSNQPQH
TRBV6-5 ASGYRDKHGELF
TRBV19 ASTPGTGVREQY
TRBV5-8 ASSLGSAAF
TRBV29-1 SVGESYEQY
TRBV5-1 ASGTGRGGNSPLH
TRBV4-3 ASSQATLGLAGGREQF
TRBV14 ASSPTGGFNYGYT
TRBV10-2 ASRTSGGGTGELF
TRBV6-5 ASSPPLAGHYEQY